This TCR beta chain was identified during a study of CD8+CD57+ T cells in acquired aplastic anemia. This clonotype was detected many times. CD8+CD57+ cell expansion had been shown by flow cytometry in patients chosen for sequencing. There was no therapy given to any patient before the blood sampling took place. It was genomic DNA that served as the template for profiling TCR beta VDJ and CDR3. One entry per CDR3 protein, called by TCRdb with MiXCR from the reads. The data hold around 190,000 distinct CDR3 sequences, with 48% observed a single time. Trimming left V 0 bases short and J 5 bases short, with 12 bases between. Germline V gene sequence: CDR1 SEHNR, CDR2 FQNEAQ (reference sequence). The CDR3 is 15 residues long.

The sequencing sample was made of sorted CD4+, CD8+, or CD8+CD57+ T cells (not recorded which) from PBMCs. The rearrangement links TRBV7-9 to TRBJ2-3; no clear D gene. The sequence was obtained from a human donor with aplastic anemia. The CDR3 DNA follows: TGTGCCAGCAGCTTAGCGGGTCAGGTCGGAGATACGCAGTATTTT. It codes for CASSLAGQVGDTQYF.